Given below is one T cell receptor beta chain in context. This receptor's antigen is unknown. One base away there is no much larger clone; base qualities are not given. This sample is drawn from a study of OX40 agonist ivuxolimab in advanced cancers. Study-wide context: Ivuxolimab, which targeted the costimulatory receptor OX40 (CD134), was an agonistic, fully human IgG2 monoclonal antibody. In the dose-escalation cohort, approximately 80% of patients were male, and the mean age was 60 years with a range of roughly 23 to 79. Three dose-escalation patients achieved partial responses, one with hepatocellular carcinoma and two with cutaneous melanoma. The point of sequencing TCRbeta in the periphery was to test whether ivuxolimab changed TCR sequence diversity and drove clonal T-cell expansion. Of the 50 to 55 dose-escalation patients, hepatocellular carcinoma was present in about 20, melanoma in roughly 15, renal cell carcinoma in 9 and head and neck cancer in 9. The paper describes the monotherapy dose-escalation part (N ≈ 50 patients) of the phase I trial of ivuxolimab. Intravenous ivuxolimab was administered to patients every 2 weeks at six dose levels: 0.01, 0.1, 0.3, 1.5, 3 and 10 mg/kg. Patients were allowed to have had prior anti-PD-1, anti-PD-L1 or anti-CTLA-4 therapy, and 40% to 45% of the dose-escalation patients had previously received checkpoint inhibitors. What the work shows at the level of the full study, not this receptor alone: Which antigens the clonally expanded peripheral T cells were specific for was not determined. Low levels of normalized T-cell clonal expansion were also shown by some nonresponding patients. In partial responders in the 0.1-3.0 mg/kg groups, normalized peripheral clonal expansion was found to be among the lowest, especially among CD8+ T cells. After ivuxolimab, more expanded clones were found on average in CD8+ T cells than in CD4+ T cells. At doses from 0.1 to 3.0 mg/kg, clonal expansion was seen in both CD4+ and CD8+ blood T cells between baseline and week 6.

From the germline V gene, CDR1 is MDHEN and CDR2 is SYDVKM. V trim: 8 bases; J trim: 4 bases; unmatched bases: 10. The CDR3 runs 17 amino acids, cysteine and phenylalanine included. Of the read, only the CDR3 DNA is kept; its 51 bases are in frame from base 1. To sequence the TCRbeta CDR3 region, genomic DNA was isolated from the sorted cells. The immunoSEQ Assay was used for sequencing of TCRbeta CDR3 regions. The table comes from immuneACCESS by way of TCRdb, which keeps in-frame sequences with V and J called. Part of the clones is missing from these tables; in studies checked, under half for an unresolved V gene and the rest for unknown reasons. The sample table lists approximately 110,000 clones, 85% to 95% of them with a count of one. Under 0.95% of the sample comes from the top ten. Patients with autoimmune disease history or receiving systemic immunosuppression were excluded from the trial. Peripheral blood for TCR sequencing was collected from all dose cohorts at baseline, on cycle 4 day 1, and on cycle 7 day 1. Samples were obtained from an open-label, multicenter, first-in-human phase I dose-escalation trial of ivuxolimab. The trial enrolled adults with locally advanced or metastatic head and neck squamous cell, hepatocellular, melanoma or renal cell carcinoma. Before TCR sequencing, CD4+ T cells and CD8+ T cells were sorted from peripheral blood as separate populations.

The sequenced sample was CD4+ or CD8+ T cells sorted from blood, obtained in a trial of the OX40 agonist ivuxolimab. The rearrangement joined TRBV28 to TRBJ2-1, with 14 central nucleotides matching TRBD2. The origin of this receptor is an adult with an advanced solid tumor such as melanoma, head and neck, liver or kidney cancer. The base sequence is TGTGCCAGCGTGGGACTAGCGGGAGTCGGAGTGTACAATGAGCAGTTCTTC. Translated, it reads CASVGLAGVGVYNEQFF. Full variable domain (CDR3 extended with the reference TRBV28 and TRBJ2-1 proteins): DVKVTQSSRYLVKRTGEKVFLECVQDMDHENMFWYRQDPGLGLRLIYFSYDVKMKEKGDIPEGYSVSREKKERFSLILESASTNQTSMYLCASVGLAGVGVYNEQFFGPGTRLTVL.